Below, 27 T cell receptor beta chains from the same sample are listed, as sequenced in a study of identical twins. TCRdb fed the 5' RACE reads into MiXCR, producing one record per CDR3 protein. The table shows about 730,000 distinct CDR3 sequences, with roughly 20% occurring only once. The same sample was also studied in work on T cells expressing NK-cell markers.

Sequencing was carried out using PBMCs. These receptors originate from a woman younger than 35 in good health.

This clonotype came up a few times. This chain joins TRBV5-1 and TRBJ1-2, with a possible D match to TRBD1 (5 bases). The CDR3 consists of 11 residues. Between the trimmed V and J ends, which lost 6 bases and 10 bases, there was a span of 13 bases. Germline V gene lookup returns CDR1 SGHRS and CDR2 YFSETQ. The CDR3 region is CASKGTDDYTF. The DNA of the CDR3 is TGCGCCAGCAAGGGGACCGACGACTACACCTTC.

The chain has TRBV7-2 and TRBJ2-3, with D uncertain. The CDR3 is 12 amino acids. Trimming shortened V by 6 bases and J by 5 bases, and 9 bases separated the two germline ends. Germline V gene lookup returns CDR1 SGHTA and CDR2 FQGNSA. In DNA, the CDR3 is TGTGCCAGCAGGGAGTTTGGAGATACGCAGTATTTT. Translated, it gives CASREFGDTQYF. Using reference TRBV7-2 and TRBJ2-3 for the parts outside the CDR3, the full variable domain is GAGVSQSPSNKVTEKGKDVELRCDPISGHTALYWYRQSLGQGLEFLIYFQGNSAPDKSGLPSDRFSAERTGGSVSTLTIQRTQQEDSAVYLCASREFGDTQYFGPGTRLTVL.

This clonotype was seen repeatedly, ten times or more. V and J are TRBV5-1 and TRBJ1-2; 7 nucleotides line up with TRBD1. CDR3 length equals 13 residues. J gave up 6 bases and V 3 bases, and 5 bases lay outside the gene matches. The V gene's germline CDR1 is SGHRS and CDR2 YFSETQ. Written as DNA, the CDR3 is TGCGCCAGCAGCTCGGGACAGCGGAATGGCTACACCTTC. Residues: CASSSGQRNGYTF.

The chain combines TRBV7-7 with TRBJ2-1; the D gene is possibly TRBD1 (6 bases). The CDR3 runs 13 residues. V lost 5 bases and J lost 9, with 14 bases in between. Germline CDR1 and CDR2: SSHAT and FNYEAQ (reference sequence). The CDR3 coding sequence is TGTGCCAGCAGCCTCCAGCAGGGGAGTGAGCAGTTCTTC. Translated: CASSLQQGSEQFF. The whole variable domain, filled in from reference TRBV7-7 and TRBJ2-1, reads GAGVSQSPRYKVTKRGQDVTLRCDPISSHATLYWYQQALGQGPEFLTYFNYEAQPDKSGLPSDRFSAERPEGSISTLTIQRTEQRDSAMYRCASSLQQGSEQFFGPGTRLTVL.

This clonotype has ten or more counts. The rearrangement links TRBV20-1 to TRBJ2-3; 8 bases line up with TRBD2. V lost 7 bases and J lost 4; bases outside the gene matches: 13. This CDR3 region has 15 residues. Germline V gene data show CDR1 as DFQATT and CDR2 as SNEGSKA (reference sequence). The CDR3 nucleotides are TGCAGTGGCATAGGTCAGCGGGGGAGGGCAGATACGCAGTATTTT. Amino acids: CSGIGQRGRADTQYF.

This clonotype was detected only a few times. This chain uses TRBV7-3 with TRBJ1-1, with D hard to call. From germline, CDR1 is SGHTA and CDR2 FQGTGA. The ends were cut back, 1 base at V and 1 base at J, with 7 bases in the middle. The CDR3 is 14 amino acids. This CDR3 reads CASSLRPGNTEAFF. CDR3 sequence (DNA): TGTGCCAGCAGCTTAAGGCCTGGGAACACTGAAGCTTTCTTT. The entire variable domain, with the rest obtained from reference TRBV7-3 and TRBJ1-1, is as follows: GAGVSQTPSNKVTEKGKYVELRCDPISGHTALYWYRQSLGQGPEFLIYFQGTGAADDSGLPNDRFFAVRPEGSVSTLKIQRTERGDSAVYLCASSLRPGNTEAFFGQGTRLTVV.

There are a few counts of this clonotype. J is TRBJ2-7 and V is TRBV5-6, with D possibly TRBD1 on 6 matching bases. The CDR3 extends over 14 amino acids. Germline V lookup: CDR1 SGHDT, CDR2 YYEEEE. V was pared by 3 bases and J by 4 bases, with 14 bases between. CDR3 protein: CASSSGHFLYEQYF. CDR3 nucleotides: TGTGCCAGCAGCTCGGGACACTTCCTTTACGAGCAGTACTTC.

The rearrangement links TRBV12-3 or TRBV12-4 to TRBJ1-4; D may be TRBD1 (6 bases). The CDR3 has 14 amino acids. Trimming left V 3 bases short and J 8 bases short, with 13 bases between. CDR3 in DNA: TGTGCCAGCAGTTTTTGGGGGGCGGGAGAAAAACTGTTTTTT. Translated: CASSFWGAGEKLFF.

V usage is TRBV29-1 and J usage is TRBJ1-2; 10 bases are a match to TRBD1. The CDR3 has 13 residues. Germline CDR1 SQVTM, CDR2 ANQGSEA. The V gene end was trimmed by 7 bases and the J gene end by 3 bases; junction bases not matched to a gene: 5. CDR3 residues: CSAPGQGYYGYTF. The CDR3 DNA sequence: TGCAGCGCCCCGGGACAGGGGTACTATGGCTACACCTTC.

The rearrangement links TRBV10-3 to TRBJ2-1, with 13 bases identical to TRBD2. V was clipped by 3 bases and J by 9 bases; unmatched bases: 5. The germline gives CDR1 ENHRY, CDR2 SYGVKD. The CDR3 has 15 residues. CDR3 nucleotides: TGTGCCATCAGTGAACTAGCGGGAGGGGACGTTGAGCAGTTCTTC. Protein product: CAISELAGGDVEQFF.

This chain joins TRBV7-9 and TRBJ2-1; maybe TRBD2 (5 bases). CDR1 and CDR2 (germline): SEHNR, FQNEAQ (reference sequence). The V gene lost 7 bases and the J gene lost 6 bases, with 19 bases spanning the gap. The CDR3 loop spans 15 amino acids. CDR3 in amino acids: CASILKAGYVNEQFF. The CDR3 DNA reads as TGTGCCAGCATCCTTAAGGCGGGTTATGTCAATGAGCAGTTCTTC.

In this sample, this clonotype turned up a few times. The gene calls are TRBV5-6 and TRBJ2-7; 10 bases are a match to TRBD2. Germline CDR1 and CDR2: SGHDT and YYEEEE. The V gene end was trimmed by 4 bases and the J gene end by 3 bases; junction bases not matched to a gene: 7. The CDR3 is 15 amino acids. The CDR3 nucleotides read TGTGCCAGCAGCCAGGGGGTAGCGGGAGGCTACGAGCAGTACTTC. This sequence encodes CASSQGVAGGYEQYF. Complete variable domain (other parts from reference TRBV5-6 and TRBJ2-7): DAGVTQSPTHLIKTRGQQVTLRCSPKSGHDTVSWYQQALGQGPQFIFQYYEEEERQRGNFPDRFSGHQFPNYSSELNVNALLLGDSALYLCASSQGVAGGYEQYFGPGTRLTVT.

This clonotype appeared a few times. The chain links TRBV20-1 to TRBJ2-2; unclear D gene. The V end lost 6 bases, the J end lost 6 bases, and 11 bases lay between the germline ends. The CDR3 is made up of 12 amino acids. From germline, CDR1 is DFQATT and CDR2 SNEGSKA (reference sequence). CDR3 amino acids: CSAFGLAGELFF. DNA for the CDR3: TGCAGTGCCTTTGGCCTTGCCGGGGAGCTGTTTTTT.

This clonotype was observed a handful of times. The gene calls are TRBV20-1 and TRBJ2-1; weak D call: TRBD2 (7 bases). Germline V CDR1 and CDR2: DFQATT, SNEGSKA (reference sequence). The V and J ends lost 6 bases and 9 bases respectively, with 18 bases between them. The length of the CDR3 is 13 residues. This CDR3 is CSARGASRGEQFF. In nucleotides, the CDR3 is TGCAGTGCCCGGGGGGCTAGCCGGGGTGAGCAGTTCTTC.

This clonotype was observed a handful of times. The gene calls are TRBV20-1 and TRBJ2-1; TRBD2 matches 9 bases. Germline assignment: CDR1 DFQATT and CDR2 SNEGSKA (reference sequence). This CDR3 is built from 14 residues. With V trimmed by 5 bases and J by 5 bases, 7 bases remained unmatched. CDR3 sequence: CSAPTAGGHNEQFF. Written as DNA, the CDR3 is TGCAGTGCTCCGACAGCGGGAGGCCACAATGAGCAGTTCTTC.

The chain has TRBV2 and TRBJ2-7; D ambiguous. Germline values: CDR1 SNHLY, CDR2 FYNNEI. Between the trimmed V and J ends, which lost 3 bases and 7 bases, there was a span of 7 bases. The CDR3 loop spans 11 amino acids. CDR3 in DNA: TGTGCCAGCAGTGAGTATTTAGAGCAGTACTTC. It translates to CASSEYLEQYF.

This chain links TRBV12-3 or TRBV12-4 with TRBJ2-5; D is unresolved. V dropped 6 bases and J dropped 5 bases, with 13 bases sitting between them. The CDR3 is 13 residues long. In DNA, the CDR3 is TGTGCCAGCAGCCCGTCCCGGCGGGAGACCCAGTACTTC. It is translated as CASSPSRRETQYF.

In its sample, this clonotype was seen a few times. Written as DNA, the CDR3 is TGTGCCAGCAGCGTAGGGCCGGGACGGCTGAATTCACCCCTCCACTTT. It is translated as CASSVGPGRLNSPLHF. The chain links TRBV9 to TRBJ1-6, with TRBD1 as a possible D gene (5 bases). Trimming took off 0 bases at V and 7 bases at J, with 14 bases between the two ends. The germline V gene encodes CDR1 SGDLS and CDR2 YYNGEE. The CDR3 has 16 residues.

V gene TRBV20-1 combines with J gene TRBJ2-7; D is ambiguous. The CDR3 is 14 amino acids. Per germline, CDR1 DFQATT and CDR2 SNEGSKA (reference sequence). V gave up 1 base and J gave up 0 bases, with 10 bases separating them. CDR3 loop: CSARAAPFSYEQYF. The CDR3 nucleotides read TGCAGTGCTAGAGCGGCGCCTTTCTCCTACGAGCAGTACTTC.

The V and J genes are TRBV18 and TRBJ2-7, with 7 bases matching TRBD1. V dropped 3 bases and J dropped 9; count of bases not matched to a gene: 11. CDR1 is KGHSH and CDR2 is LQKENI in the germline V gene. This CDR3 has 14 amino acids. CDR3 protein: CASSPRDSPGWQYF. Written as DNA, the CDR3 is TGTGCCAGCTCACCCCGGGACAGCCCGGGGTGGCAGTACTTC. Looking up the rest from reference TRBV18 and TRBJ2-7 gives the full variable domain: NAGVMQNPRHLVRRRGQEARLRCSPMKGHSHVYWYRQLPEEGLKFMVYLQKENIIDESGMPKERFSAEFPKEGPSILRIQQVVRGDSAAYFCASSPRDSPGWQYFGPGTRLTVT.

CDR3 bases: TGTGCCAGCAGCCACGATATCTCTGGGGACACTGAAGCTTTCTTT. It encodes CASSHDISGDTEAFF. The genes are TRBV3-1 and TRBJ1-1, with D unresolved. The V end was cut by 3 bases, the J end by 3 bases, with 14 bases between. This CDR3 is built from 15 residues. CDR1 is LGHDT and CDR2 is YNNKEL in the germline V gene (reference sequence).

This clonotype was picked up many times. V usage is TRBV12-3 or TRBV12-4 and J usage is TRBJ2-7; a weak D match, TRBD1 (6 bases). CDR3 length: 15 amino acids. Trimming shortened V by 4 bases and J by 3 bases, and 16 bases separated the two germline ends. In DNA, the CDR3 is TGTGCCAGCAGTTCTCTGAGATGGGGGCTCTACGAGCAGTACTTC. It yields the protein CASSSLRWGLYEQYF.

This clonotype has just a few counts. The J gene is TRBJ2-2, the V gene TRBV7-8; 7 positions agree with TRBD1. CDR1 and CDR2 (germline): SGHVS, FQNEAQ. CDR3 length: 15 amino acids. J was trimmed by 3 bases and V by 2 bases; bases with no gene match: 3. CDR3 protein: CASSLSGGHTGELFF. CDR3 DNA: TGTGCCAGCAGCTTATCAGGGGGACACACCGGGGAGCTGTTTTTT.

The chain employs TRBV6-1 and TRBJ2-1, with 9 bases aligning to TRBD2. The CDR3 consists of 16 residues. Germline CDR1 is MNHNS and CDR2 is SASEGT. Trimming removed 6 bases from V and 8 bases from J; junction bases left unmatched: 14. CDR3 coding DNA: TGTGCCAGCAGCCCGGCAATAGCGGGAGATATCGATGAGCAGTTCTTC. Translating gives CASSPAIAGDIDEQFF.

V usage is TRBV7-2 and J usage is TRBJ1-5; 7 bases agree with TRBD1. CDR3 size: 15 residues. Germline V gene lookup returns CDR1 SGHTA and CDR2 FQGNSA. V lost 5 bases to trimming and J lost 6 bases; unmatched junction nucleotides: 10. The CDR3 is CASSRTGDRSQPQHF. The CDR3 DNA reads as TGTGCCAGCAGCCGAACAGGGGACCGGAGTCAGCCCCAGCATTTT. Complete variable domain (other parts from reference TRBV7-2 and TRBJ1-5): GAGVSQSPSNKVTEKGKDVELRCDPISGHTALYWYRQSLGQGLEFLIYFQGNSAPDKSGLPSDRFSAERTGGSVSTLTIQRTQQEDSAVYLCASSRTGDRSQPQHFGDGTRLSIL.

V usage is TRBV12-3 or TRBV12-4 and J usage is TRBJ1-6; D remains unclear. This CDR3 has 15 residues. The germline V and J ends were trimmed by 5 bases and 4 bases, with 12 bases remaining between them. CDR3 nucleotide sequence: TGTGCCAGCAGTGCTAAGGCCCCTTATAATTCACCCCTCCACTTT. Its protein product is CASSAKAPYNSPLHF.

Worth noting for this clonotype: A read error may produce the germline difference seen at one junction end. The chain carries TRBV5-6 and TRBJ1-1, with D unresolved. The length of the CDR3 is 11 residues. Germline V lookup: CDR1 SGHDT, CDR2 YYEEEE. CDR3 residues: CASSALAEASF. The CDR3 DNA follows: TGTGCCAGCAGCGCCCTTGCTGAAGCTTCCTTT.